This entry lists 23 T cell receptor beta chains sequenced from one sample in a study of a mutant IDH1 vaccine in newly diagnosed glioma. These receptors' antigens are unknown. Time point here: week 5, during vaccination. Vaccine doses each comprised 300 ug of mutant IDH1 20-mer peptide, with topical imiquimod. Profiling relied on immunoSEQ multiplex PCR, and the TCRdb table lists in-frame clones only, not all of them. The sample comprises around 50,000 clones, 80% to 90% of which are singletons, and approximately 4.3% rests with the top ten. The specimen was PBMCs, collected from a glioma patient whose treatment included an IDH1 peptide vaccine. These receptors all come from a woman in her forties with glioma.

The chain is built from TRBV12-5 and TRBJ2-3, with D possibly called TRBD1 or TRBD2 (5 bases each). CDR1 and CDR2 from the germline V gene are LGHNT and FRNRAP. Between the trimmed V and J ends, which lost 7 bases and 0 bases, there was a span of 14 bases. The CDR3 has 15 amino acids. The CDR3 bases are TGTGCTAGTGCCTTAGGGACGCCTAGCACAGATACGCAGTATTTT. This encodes CASALGTPSTDTQYF.

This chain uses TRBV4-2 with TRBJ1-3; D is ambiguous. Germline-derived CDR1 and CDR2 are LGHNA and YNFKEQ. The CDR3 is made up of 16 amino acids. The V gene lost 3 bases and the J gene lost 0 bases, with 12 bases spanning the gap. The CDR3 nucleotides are TGTGCCAGCAGCCAGGGCCAGCAGTCCTCTGGAAACACCATATATTTT. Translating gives CASSQGQQSSGNTIYF.

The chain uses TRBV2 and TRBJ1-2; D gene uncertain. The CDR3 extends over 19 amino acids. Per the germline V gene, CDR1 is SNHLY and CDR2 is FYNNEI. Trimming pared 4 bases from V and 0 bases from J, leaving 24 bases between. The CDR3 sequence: CASSALILKMTYSNYGYTF. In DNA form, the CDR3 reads TGTGCCAGCAGTGCCCTCATCCTAAAAATGACATACTCTAACTATGGCTACACCTTC. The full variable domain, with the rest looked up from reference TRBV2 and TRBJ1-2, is EPEVTQTPSHQVTQMGQEVILRCVPISNHLYFYWYRQILGQKVEFLVSFYNNEISEKSEIFDDQFSVERPDGSNFTLKIRSTKLEDSAMYFCASSALILKMTYSNYGYTFGSGTRLTVV.

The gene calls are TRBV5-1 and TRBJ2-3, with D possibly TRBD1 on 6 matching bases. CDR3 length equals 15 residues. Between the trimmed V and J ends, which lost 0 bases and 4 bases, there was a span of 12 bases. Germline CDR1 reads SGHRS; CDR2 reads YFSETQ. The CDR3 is CASSLGRGVADTQYF. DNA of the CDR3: TGCGCCAGCAGCTTGGGCAGGGGTGTGGCAGATACGCAGTATTTT.

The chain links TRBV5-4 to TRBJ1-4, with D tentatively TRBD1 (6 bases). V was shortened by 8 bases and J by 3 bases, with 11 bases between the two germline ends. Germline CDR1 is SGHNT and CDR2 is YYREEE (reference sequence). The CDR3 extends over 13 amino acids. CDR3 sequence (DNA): TGTGCCAGGACAGGATCTGCTAATGAAAAACTGTTTTTT. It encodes CARTGSANEKLFF.

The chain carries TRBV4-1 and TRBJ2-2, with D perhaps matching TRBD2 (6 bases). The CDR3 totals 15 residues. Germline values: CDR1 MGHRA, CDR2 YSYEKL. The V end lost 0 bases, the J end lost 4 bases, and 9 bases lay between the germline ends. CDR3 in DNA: TGCGCCAGCAGCCAAGAGTGGAGGGCCACCGGGGAGCTGTTTTTT. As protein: CASSQEWRATGELFF.

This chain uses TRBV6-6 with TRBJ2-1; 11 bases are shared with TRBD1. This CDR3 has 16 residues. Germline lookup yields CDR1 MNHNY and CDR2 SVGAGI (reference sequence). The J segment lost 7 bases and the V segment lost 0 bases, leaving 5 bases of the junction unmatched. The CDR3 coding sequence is TGTGCCAGCAGTTACTCCTCCGGGACAGGGGGAAATGAGCAGTTCTTC. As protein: CASSYSSGTGGNEQFF.

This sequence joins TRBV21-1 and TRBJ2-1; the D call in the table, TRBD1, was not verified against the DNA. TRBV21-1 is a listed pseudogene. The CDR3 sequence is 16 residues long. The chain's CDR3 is CASSKKTGLDDNEQFF. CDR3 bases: TGTGCCAGCAGCAAGAAGACAGGGCTGGACGACAATGAGCAGTTCTTC.

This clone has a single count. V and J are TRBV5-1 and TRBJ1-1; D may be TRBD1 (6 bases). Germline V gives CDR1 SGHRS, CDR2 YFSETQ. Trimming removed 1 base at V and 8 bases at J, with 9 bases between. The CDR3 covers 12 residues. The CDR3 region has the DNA TGCGCCAGCAGCTTGCGGCAGGGGGAAGCTTTCTTT. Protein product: CASSLRQGEAFF.

CDR3 nucleotides: TGTGCCAGCAGCCATAGTGGGACCTACGAGCAGTACTTC. It encodes CASSHSGTYEQYF. The chain links TRBV7-9 to TRBJ2-7; no clear D gene. This CDR3 region has 13 residues. Germline CDR1 SEHNR, CDR2 FQNEAQ (reference sequence). V was shortened by 5 bases and J by 2 bases, with 10 bases between the two germline ends. The full variable domain, completed using reference TRBV7-9 and TRBJ2-7, is DTGVSQNPRHKITKRGQNVTFRCDPISEHNRLYWYRQTLGQGPEFLTYFQNEAQLEKSRLLSDRFSAERPKGSFSTLEIQRTEQGDSAMYLCASSHSGTYEQYFGPGTRLTVT.

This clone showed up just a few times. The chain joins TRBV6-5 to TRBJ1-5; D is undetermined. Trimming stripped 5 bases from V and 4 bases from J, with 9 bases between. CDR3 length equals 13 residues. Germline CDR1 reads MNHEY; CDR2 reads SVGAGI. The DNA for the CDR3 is TGTGCCAGCAGTGTTAACCTGAATCAGCCCCAGCATTTT. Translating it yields CASSVNLNQPQHF.

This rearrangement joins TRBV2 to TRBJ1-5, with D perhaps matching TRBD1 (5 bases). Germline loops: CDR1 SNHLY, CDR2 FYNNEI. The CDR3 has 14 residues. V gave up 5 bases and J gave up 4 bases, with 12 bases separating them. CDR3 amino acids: CASSNQGVNQPQHF. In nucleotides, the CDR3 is TGTGCCAGCAGTAACCAGGGTGTGAATCAGCCCCAGCATTTT.

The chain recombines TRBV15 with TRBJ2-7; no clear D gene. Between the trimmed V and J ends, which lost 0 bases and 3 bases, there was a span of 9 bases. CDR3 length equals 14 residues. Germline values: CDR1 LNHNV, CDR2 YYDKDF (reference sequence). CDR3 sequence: CATSRDPFVYEQYF. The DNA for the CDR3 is TGTGCCACCAGCAGAGATCCTTTCGTCTACGAGCAGTACTTC.

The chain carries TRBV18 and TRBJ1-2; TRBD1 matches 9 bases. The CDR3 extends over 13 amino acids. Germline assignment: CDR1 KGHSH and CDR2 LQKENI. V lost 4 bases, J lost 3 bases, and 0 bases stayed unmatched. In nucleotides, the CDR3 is TGTGCCAGCTCACGGACAGGGGACTATGGCTACACCTTC. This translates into CASSRTGDYGYTF.

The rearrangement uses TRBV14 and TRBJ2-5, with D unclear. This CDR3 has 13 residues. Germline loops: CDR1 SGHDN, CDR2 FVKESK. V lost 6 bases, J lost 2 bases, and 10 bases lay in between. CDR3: CASRGHGQETQYF. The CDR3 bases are TGTGCCAGCAGAGGGCACGGGCAAGAGACCCAGTACTTC.

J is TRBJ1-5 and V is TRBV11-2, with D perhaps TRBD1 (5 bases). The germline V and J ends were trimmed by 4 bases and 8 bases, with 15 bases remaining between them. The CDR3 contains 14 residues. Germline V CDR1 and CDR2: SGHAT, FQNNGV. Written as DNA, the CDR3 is TGTGCCAGCAGCTCCGGGACCCGGCGGGAGCCCCAGCATTTT. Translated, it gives CASSSGTRREPQHF.

In DNA, the CDR3 is TGTGCCAGCGGGACCTCCAATCAGCCCCAGCATTTT. Translated, it gives CASGTSNQPQHF. This rearrangement joins TRBV25-1 to TRBJ1-5, with D possibly TRBD1 on 5 matching bases. Germline-derived CDR1 and CDR2 are MGHDK and SYGVNS. CDR3 size: 12 residues. Trimming took 8 bases from V and 3 from J, leaving 8 bases between them.

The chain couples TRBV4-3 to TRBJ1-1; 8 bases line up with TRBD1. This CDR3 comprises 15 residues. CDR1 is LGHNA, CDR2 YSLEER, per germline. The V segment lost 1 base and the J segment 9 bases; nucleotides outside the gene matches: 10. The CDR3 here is CASSQVAGQGLKAFF. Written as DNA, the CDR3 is TGCGCCAGCAGCCAAGTCGCAGGACAGGGCCTAAAAGCTTTCTTT.

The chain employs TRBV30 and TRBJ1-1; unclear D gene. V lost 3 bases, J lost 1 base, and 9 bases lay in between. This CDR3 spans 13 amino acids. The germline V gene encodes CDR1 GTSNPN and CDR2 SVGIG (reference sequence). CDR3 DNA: TGTGCCTGGAGCGTCGACCGGAACACTGAAGCTTTCTTT. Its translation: CAWSVDRNTEAFF. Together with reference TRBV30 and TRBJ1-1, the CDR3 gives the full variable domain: SQTIHQWPATLVQPVGSPLSLECTVEGTSNPNLYWYRQAAGRGLQLLFYSVGIGQISSEVPQNLSASRPQDRQFILSSKKLLLSDSGFYLCAWSVDRNTEAFFGQGTRLTVV.

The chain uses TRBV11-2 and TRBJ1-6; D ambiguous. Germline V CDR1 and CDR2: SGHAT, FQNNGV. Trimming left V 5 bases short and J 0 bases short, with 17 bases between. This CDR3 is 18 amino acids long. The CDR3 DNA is TGTGCCAGCAGCCTATCCTTGGGAGTGAGCTCCTATAATTCACCCCTCCACTTT. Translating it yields CASSLSLGVSSYNSPLHF. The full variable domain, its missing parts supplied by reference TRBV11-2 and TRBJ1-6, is EAGVAQSPRYKIIEKRQSVAFWCNPISGHATLYWYQQILGQGPKLLIQFQNNGVVDDSQLPKDRFSAERLKGVDSTLKIQPAKLEDSAVYLCASSLSLGVSSYNSPLHFGNGTRLTVT.

CDR3 coding DNA: TGTGCCAGCAGTGAATTAGGGAGGTGGGATGAGCAGTTCTTC. This sequence encodes CASSELGRWDEQFF. The chain links TRBV25-1 to TRBJ2-1; perhaps TRBD2 as D (6 bases). Germline CDR1 is MGHDK and CDR2 is SYGVNS. The CDR3 has 14 amino acids. Deletions cut 1 base from V and 8 bases from J, with 12 bases between. The variable domain in full, with the rest retrieved from reference TRBV25-1 and TRBJ2-1, is EADIYQTPRYLVIGTGKKITLECSQTMGHDKMYWYQQDPGMELHLIHYSYGVNSTEKGDLSSESTVSRIRTEHFPLTLESARPSHTSQYLCASSELGRWDEQFFGPGTRLTVL.

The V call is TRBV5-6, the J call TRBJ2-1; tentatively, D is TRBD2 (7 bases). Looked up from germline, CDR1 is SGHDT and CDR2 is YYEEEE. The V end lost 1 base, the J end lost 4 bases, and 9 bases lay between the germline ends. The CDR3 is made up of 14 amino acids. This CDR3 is CASSLRGGYNEQFF. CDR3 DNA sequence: TGTGCCAGCAGCTTGAGGGGGGGTTACAATGAGCAGTTCTTC.

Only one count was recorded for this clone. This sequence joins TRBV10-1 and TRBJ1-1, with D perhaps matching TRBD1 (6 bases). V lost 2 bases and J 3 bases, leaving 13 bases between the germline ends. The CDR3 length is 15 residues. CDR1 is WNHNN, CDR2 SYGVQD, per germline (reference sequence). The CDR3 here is CASSENRVEDTEAFF. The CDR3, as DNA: TGCGCCAGCAGTGAGAACAGGGTGGAGGACACTGAAGCTTTCTTT.